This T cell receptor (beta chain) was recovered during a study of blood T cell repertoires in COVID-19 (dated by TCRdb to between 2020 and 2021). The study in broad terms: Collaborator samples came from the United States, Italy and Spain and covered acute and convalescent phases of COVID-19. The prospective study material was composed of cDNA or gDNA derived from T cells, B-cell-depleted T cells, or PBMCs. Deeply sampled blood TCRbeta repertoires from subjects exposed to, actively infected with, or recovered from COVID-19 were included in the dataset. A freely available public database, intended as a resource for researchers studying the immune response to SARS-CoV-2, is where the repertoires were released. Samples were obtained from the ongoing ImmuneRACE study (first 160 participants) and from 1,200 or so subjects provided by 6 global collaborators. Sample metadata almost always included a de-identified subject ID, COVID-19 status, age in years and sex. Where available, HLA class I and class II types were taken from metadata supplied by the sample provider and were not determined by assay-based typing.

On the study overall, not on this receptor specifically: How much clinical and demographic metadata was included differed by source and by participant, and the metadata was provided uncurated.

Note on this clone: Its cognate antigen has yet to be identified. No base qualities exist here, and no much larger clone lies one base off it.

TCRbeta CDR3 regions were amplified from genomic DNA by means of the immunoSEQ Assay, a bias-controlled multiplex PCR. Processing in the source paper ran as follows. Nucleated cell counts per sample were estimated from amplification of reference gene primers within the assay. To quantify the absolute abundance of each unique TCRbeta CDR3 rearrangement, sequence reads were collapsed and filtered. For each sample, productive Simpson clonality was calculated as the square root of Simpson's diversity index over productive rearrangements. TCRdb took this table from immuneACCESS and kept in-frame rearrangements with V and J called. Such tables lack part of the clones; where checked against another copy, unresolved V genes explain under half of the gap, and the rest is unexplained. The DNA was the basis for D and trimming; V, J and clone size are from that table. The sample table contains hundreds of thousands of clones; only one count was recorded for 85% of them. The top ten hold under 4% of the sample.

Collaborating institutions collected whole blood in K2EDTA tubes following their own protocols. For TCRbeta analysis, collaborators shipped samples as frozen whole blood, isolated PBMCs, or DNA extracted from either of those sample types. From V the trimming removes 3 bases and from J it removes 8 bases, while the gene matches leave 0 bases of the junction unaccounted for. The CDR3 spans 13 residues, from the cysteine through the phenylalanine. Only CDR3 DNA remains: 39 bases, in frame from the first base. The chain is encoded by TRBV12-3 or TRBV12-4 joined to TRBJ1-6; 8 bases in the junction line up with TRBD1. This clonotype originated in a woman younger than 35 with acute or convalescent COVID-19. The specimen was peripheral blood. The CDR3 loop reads CASSLTGDSPLHF. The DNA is TGTGCCAGCAGTTTGACAGGGGATTCACCCCTCCACTTT.